A selection of T cell receptor beta chains follows, all from one sample in a study of shared clonotypes between healthy human individuals. Assay: immunoSEQ multiplex PCR; the TCRdb copy retains only in-frame clones and omits some. The data show around 750,000 clones, roughly 70% seen once. Input material: memory CD4+ T cells sorted from blood. Source of these receptors: a young woman in good health. CDR3s include the opening cysteine and the closing phenylalanine or tryptophan. Each record gives: V gene, D gene, clone size, J gene, CDR3 protein, CDR3 DNA. D genes are given only for firm matches. Size tells how often a clone was seen (once, few, many) or the class of an expanded clone, and some rows leave it out.

TRBV18	NA	once	TRBJ2-3	CASSPLIRRVDTQYF	TGTGCCAGCTCACCACTAATCAGGAGGGTAGATACGCAGTATTTT
TRBV6-6	NA	NA	TRBJ1-5	CASSYGAGNQPQHF	TGTGCCAGCAGTTACGGGGCAGGGAACCAGCCCCAGCATTTT
TRBV6-5	TRBD1	NA	TRBJ2-1	CASRNRDRYNEQFF	TGTGCCAGCAGAAACCGGGACAGGTACAATGAGCAGTTCTTC
TRBV5-1	NA	NA	TRBJ1-1	CASSRSGTPNTEAFF	TGCGCCAGCAGTCGATCCGGGACACCGAACACTGAAGCTTTCTTT
TRBV19	NA	NA	TRBJ2-7	CASSLARGRASYEQYF	TGTGCCAGTAGCCTCGCGAGGGGGAGGGCCTCCTACGAGCAGTACTTC
TRBV6-5	NA	NA	TRBJ2-2	CASSYQPDPNTGELFF	TGTGCCAGCAGTTACCAGCCAGACCCAAACACCGGGGAGCTGTTTTTT
TRBV9	TRBD1	few	TRBJ2-2	CASSVEFMDRTGELFF	TGTGCCAGCAGCGTAGAATTTATGGACAGGACTGGGGAGCTGTTTTTT
TRBV18	TRBD1	NA	TRBJ2-6	CASSPPGTASSGANVLTF	TGTGCCAGCTCACCACCCGGGACAGCGAGCTCTGGGGCCAACGTCCTGACTTTC
TRBV4-1	TRBD1	NA	TRBJ1-2	CASSHNHYRGANYGYTF	TGCGCCAGCAGCCACAATCATTACAGGGGAGCAAACTATGGCTACACCTTC
TRBV5-8	NA	few	TRBJ1-2	CASSPTGFNYGYTF	TGTGCCAGCAGCCCTACAGGGTTTAACTATGGCTACACCTTC
TRBV18	NA	NA	TRBJ1-5	CASSLGDTGYQPQHF	TGTGCCAGCTCACTAGGAGACACAGGGTATCAGCCCCAGCATTTT
TRBV7-2	NA	NA	TRBJ1-2	CASSSEAYGYTF	TGTGCCAGCAGCTCGGAAGCATATGGCTACACCTTC
TRBV27	TRBD2	NA	TRBJ2-1	CASSFSTWGLAGGNEQFF	TGTGCCAGCAGTTTCTCCACCTGGGGACTAGCGGGAGGCAATGAGCAGTTCTTC
TRBV9	TRBD2	NA	TRBJ2-1	CASSVGTSGRVDEQFF	TGTGCCAGCAGCGTCGGGACTAGCGGGAGGGTAGATGAGCAGTTCTTC
TRBV9	NA	NA	TRBJ2-2	CASSVEHGPGELFF	TGTGCCAGCAGCGTAGAGCACGGTCCCGGGGAGCTGTTTTTT
TRBV5-4	NA	NA	TRBJ2-1	CASSLGVGQAYLNEQFF	TGTGCCAGCAGCCTGGGGGTTGGGCAGGCCTACCTCAATGAGCAGTTCTTC
TRBV5-1	TRBD1	NA	TRBJ1-1	CASSPGGGRANTEAFF	TGCGCCAGCAGCCCGGGAGGGGGCCGGGCGAACACTGAAGCTTTCTTT
TRBV30	NA	NA	TRBJ1-3	CAWSVQFGNTIYF	TGTGCCTGGAGTGTACAGTTTGGAAACACCATATATTTT
TRBV21-1	NA	NA	TRBJ2-7	CASSKVNPELYEQYF	TGTGCCAGCAGCAAAGTTAACCCGGAACTCTACGAGCAGTACTTC
TRBV28	NA	NA	TRBJ2-3	CASRSPTPSTDTQYF	TGTGCCAGCAGATCCCCCACACCTAGCACAGATACGCAGTATTTT
TRBV7-9	TRBD2	NA	TRBJ2-2	CASSLGLAGGPRTGELFF	TGTGCCAGCAGCTTGGGACTAGCGGGAGGGCCTAGGACCGGGGAGCTGTTTTTT
TRBV15	NA	few	TRBJ2-4	CATSRENIQYF	TGTGCCACCAGCAGAGAAAACATTCAGTACTTC
TRBV27	NA	NA	TRBJ2-7	CASRGTVSSYEQYF	TGTGCCAGTAGGGGGACGGTTAGCTCCTACGAGCAGTACTTC
TRBV5-1	TRBD2	few	TRBJ2-6	CASRPVPPAGVSSGANVLTF	TGCGCCAGCAGACCAGTCCCCCCAGCGGGAGTGAGCTCTGGGGCCAACGTCCTGACTTTC
TRBV6-5	TRBD1	NA	TRBJ1-5	CASSYRQGVNQPQHF	TGTGCCAGCAGTTACCGACAGGGGGTCAATCAGCCCCAGCATTTT
TRBV28	TRBD1	NA	TRBJ1-5	CASRPRQGMSNQPQHF	TGTGCCAGCCGGCCCAGACAGGGGATGTCCAATCAGCCCCAGCATTTT
TRBV6-6	TRBD1	NA	TRBJ2-2	CASSYLVRGTGELFF	TGTGCCAGCAGTTACTTAGTCAGGGGGACCGGGGAGCTGTTTTTT
TRBV28	NA	once	TRBJ1-5	CASSSPGGGNQPQHF	TGTGCCAGCAGTTCGCCTGGGGGGGGCAATCAGCCCCAGCATTTT
TRBV5-1	NA	NA	TRBJ2-2	CASSFQHRAGAGELFF	TGCGCCAGCAGCTTTCAACACAGGGCCGGCGCCGGGGAGCTGTTTTTT
TRBV5-6	NA	NA	TRBJ1-1	CASNRSPGNTEAFF	TGTGCCAGCAACCGATCTCCAGGAAACACTGAAGCTTTCTTT
TRBV7-6	NA	once	TRBJ2-6	CASSLELWSGANVLTF	TGTGCCAGCAGCTTAGAGCTTTGGTCTGGGGCCAACGTCCTGACTTTC
TRBV5-1	TRBD2	NA	TRBJ2-2	CASSPLGGMANTGELFF	TGCGCCAGCAGCCCCCTGGGGGGGATGGCGAACACCGGGGAGCTGTTTTTT
TRBV10-2	NA	NA	TRBJ2-7	CASSDSYEQYF	TGCGCCAGCAGTGACAGCTACGAGCAGTACTTC
TRBV2	NA	NA	TRBJ2-7	CASSVSHEQYF	TGTGCCAGCAGTGTTTCCCACGAGCAGTACTTC
TRBV27	TRBD1	NA	TRBJ1-5	CASSFGAGGQPQHF	TGTGCCAGCAGTTTTGGGGCAGGGGGTCAGCCCCAGCATTTT
TRBV29-1	NA	NA	TRBJ2-7	CSVFDSSYEQYF	TGCAGCGTCTTTGACAGTTCCTACGAGCAGTACTTC
TRBV29-1	NA	NA	TRBJ2-5	CSVGGGSPMTETQYF	TGCAGCGTTGGGGGTGGGTCCCCGATGACGGAGACCCAGTACTTC
TRBV7-3	NA	NA	TRBJ1-5	CASSTGHYRQAGSRQPQHF	TGTGCCAGCAGCACTGGACATTACCGACAGGCGGGTTCACGACAGCCCCAGCATTTT
TRBV9	NA	NA	TRBJ1-1	CASSMIGGGRSNTEAFF	TGTGCCAGCAGCATGATTGGAGGGGGTCGGAGTAACACTGAAGCTTTCTTT
TRBV19	NA	NA	TRBJ2-7	CASSVQENSYEQYF	TGTGCCAGTAGTGTCCAGGAAAACTCCTACGAGCAGTACTTC
TRBV5-1	TRBD1	NA	TRBJ1-3	CASSPGTGGGTIYF	TGCGCCAGCAGCCCCGGGACAGGGGGCGGCACCATATATTTT
TRBV6-6	TRBD1	NA	TRBJ2-7	CASSWDREGEQYF	TGTGCCAGCAGCTGGGACAGGGAGGGCGAGCAGTACTTC
TRBV4-2	NA	NA	TRBJ2-7	CASSPVGHSYEQYF	TGTGCCAGCAGCCCGGTAGGGCACTCCTACGAGCAGTACTTC
TRBV5-1	NA	NA	TRBJ2-5	CASSLGGSETQYF	TGCGCCAGCAGCTTGGGAGGTTCCGAGACCCAGTACTTC
TRBV5-1	TRBD1	few	TRBJ1-2	CASSAGQGNYGYTF	TGCGCCAGCAGCGCCGGACAGGGGAACTATGGCTACACCTTC
TRBV7-3	TRBD2	few	TRBJ2-3	CASSLSSGTTDTQYF	TGTGCCAGCAGCTTAAGTAGCGGGACCACAGATACGCAGTATTTT
TRBV19	TRBD1	NA	TRBJ2-1	CASSMGQGNYNEQFF	TGTGCCAGTAGCATGGGACAGGGGAACTACAATGAGCAGTTCTTC
TRBV5-1	TRBD2	NA	TRBJ2-5	CASSLPTSGAQETQYF	TGCGCCAGCAGCTTACCGACTAGCGGGGCCCAAGAGACCCAGTACTTC
TRBV5-1	NA	NA	TRBJ1-1	CASSSDGHTEAFF	TGCGCCAGCAGCTCGGACGGTCACACTGAAGCTTTCTTT
TRBV29-1	TRBD2	NA	TRBJ2-5	CSVGASGKGLAGVRETQYF	TGCAGCGTTGGTGCGTCAGGGAAAGGTCTAGCGGGAGTGAGGGAGACCCAGTACTTC